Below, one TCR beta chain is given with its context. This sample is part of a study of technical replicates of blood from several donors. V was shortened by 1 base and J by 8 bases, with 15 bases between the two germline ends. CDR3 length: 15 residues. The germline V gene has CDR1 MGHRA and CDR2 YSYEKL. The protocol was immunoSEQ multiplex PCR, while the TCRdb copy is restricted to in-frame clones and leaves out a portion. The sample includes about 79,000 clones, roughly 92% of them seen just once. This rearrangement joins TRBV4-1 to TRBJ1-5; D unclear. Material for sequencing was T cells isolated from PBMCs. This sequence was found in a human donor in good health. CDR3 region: CASSQGGGGREPQHF. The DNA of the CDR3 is TGCGCCAGCAGCCAAGGGGGAGGAGGAAGGGAGCCCCAGCATTTT.